This TCR beta chain was obtained from a study of blood T cell repertoires in COVID-19. Clones were read by immunoSEQ multiplex PCR, and TCRdb kept only the in-frame ones, dropping some. Among 270,000 or so clones listed, roughly nine tenths were seen once. Adults between about 18 and 95 years of age took part from more than 20 US areas. Recovered participants had two consecutive negative NP/OP PCR tests, healthcare professional clearance, or symptom resolution. The germline CDR1 and CDR2 sequences are SGHDT and YYEEEE. This CDR3 is built from 14 residues. V was clipped by 2 bases and J by 6 bases, with 11 bases between them.

V usage is TRBV5-6 and J usage is TRBJ1-4, with unresolved D. The material sequenced was PBMCs or T cells enriched from blood (not recorded which). The sequence was collected from a woman younger than 35 who had recovered from COVID-19. As DNA, the CDR3 is TGTGCCAGCAGCTTTTTGGGCTTGGATGAAAAACTGTTTTTT. The encoded protein is CASSFLGLDEKLFF.